The TCR beta chain under discussion was sequenced for a study of CD8 T cells in ankylosing spondylitis. Study results and caveats: Disease-linked clones reportedly concentrated significantly in matched ankylosing spondylitis synovial fluid. A number of the motif variants had already been described in reactive arthritis synovial fluid and blood. It appeared that ankylosing spondylitis blood was characterized by a TCR beta motif of about eight highly homologous variants.

Germline V gives CDR1 PRHDT, CDR2 FYEKMQ (reference sequence). The CDR3 runs 15 residues. Trimming took 6 bases from V and 5 from J; bases not matched to a gene: 11. A word on this clonotype: Its specificity is not known.

Generation of TCR beta libraries employed quantitative 5'-RACE incorporating molecular barcodes. Using its own MiXCR run on the 5' RACE reads, TCRdb lists one record per CDR3 protein. The profile shows about 350,000 distinct CDR3 sequences, 20% to 25% of them singletons. Sequencing used blood, either unsorted or a sorted T cell fraction (not recorded which). The clonotype originates from a male donor with ankylosing spondylitis or in good health (not recorded which). The rearrangement links TRBV13 to TRBJ2-7; the match to TRBD1 covers 9 bases. The CDR3 here is CASSLAGTGIDEQYF. CDR3 nucleotide sequence: TGTGCCAGCAGTCTAGCTGGGACAGGGATTGACGAGCAGTACTTC.